This T cell receptor (beta chain) was identified in a study of monozygotic twins with inflammatory bowel disease. Findings of the study overall: Nothing supported a single strong signal or clonotype that was associated with IBD. Compared with healthy co-twins, IBD patients showed reduced TCRbeta repertoire diversity by inverse Simpson.

Germline CDR1 reads DFQATT; CDR2 reads SNEGSKA (reference sequence). This CDR3 contains 13 residues. Used for each TCR library was around 3.5 ug of total RNA. Addition of UMIs with a 6-nucleotide sample barcode was achieved by template switching. TCRdb re-called the 5' RACE reads and catalogs CDR3 proteins one per entry, DNA excluded. The sample table sets out 420,000 or so distinct CDR3 sequences. Of note for this clonotype: Its antigen is still unknown.

The TCR sequence derives from a human donor with ulcerative colitis or Crohn's disease, or a healthy co-twin of an affected twin (not recorded which). The sequenced sample consisted of blood. V and J are TRBV20-1 and TRBJ2-2; TCRdb calls TRBD2, which cannot be checked without DNA. The CDR3 here is CSAPGGSTGELFF.